These 3 T cell receptor beta chains share one sample of origin, sequenced in a study of radiotherapy plus CTLA-4 blockade in lung cancer. The method was immunoSEQ multiplex PCR; TCRdb's version includes in-frame clones alone and lacks a portion of them. Of around 82,000 clones in the sample, about four fifths were seen once. Sequencing used peripheral blood, obtained from a patient treated with radiotherapy plus ipilimumab. The receptors here all came from a human donor with non-small cell lung cancer whose response to radiotherapy plus ipilimumab could not be evaluated. Some clones in this sample may be carry-over from other donors' samples.

This clone occurred once. V usage is TRBV15 and J usage is TRBJ1-4; 11 bases map to TRBD1. The CDR3 extends over 15 amino acids. The germline gives CDR1 LNHNV, CDR2 YYDKDF (reference sequence). The V gene end was trimmed by 1 base and the J gene end by 7 bases; junction bases not matched to a gene: 2. Written as DNA, the CDR3 is TGTGCCACCAGCAGAGGGGACAGGGGGTCTGAAAAACTGTTTTTT. It codes for CATSRGDRGSEKLFF. The full variable domain, in which reference TRBV15 and TRBJ1-4 provide the parts outside the CDR3, is DAMVIQNPRYQVTQFGKPVTLSCSQTLNHNVMYWYQQKSSQAPKLLFHYYDKDFNNEADTPDNFQSRRPNTSFCFLDIRSPGLGDTAMYLCATSRGDRGSEKLFFGSGTQLSVL.

The chain joins TRBV28 to TRBJ1-4; D is perhaps TRBD1 (5 bases). Looked up from germline, CDR1 is MDHEN and CDR2 is SYDVKM. CDR3 length: 14 residues. The ends were cut back, 6 bases at V and 5 bases at J, with 13 bases in the middle. In DNA, the CDR3 is TGTGCCAGCAGCCCACAGGAGATCAATGAAAAACTGTTTTTT. This gives the protein CASSPQEINEKLFF.

V is TRBV6-6 and J is TRBJ1-1, with 10 bases that match TRBD1. V gave up 6 bases and J gave up 4 bases; unmatched junction bases: 5. Germline-derived CDR1 and CDR2 are MNHNY and SVGAGI (reference sequence). The length of the CDR3 is 14 residues. This CDR3 reads CASSRGTGATEAFF. CDR3 nucleotide sequence: TGTGCCAGCAGCCGGGGGACAGGGGCCACTGAAGCTTTCTTT.